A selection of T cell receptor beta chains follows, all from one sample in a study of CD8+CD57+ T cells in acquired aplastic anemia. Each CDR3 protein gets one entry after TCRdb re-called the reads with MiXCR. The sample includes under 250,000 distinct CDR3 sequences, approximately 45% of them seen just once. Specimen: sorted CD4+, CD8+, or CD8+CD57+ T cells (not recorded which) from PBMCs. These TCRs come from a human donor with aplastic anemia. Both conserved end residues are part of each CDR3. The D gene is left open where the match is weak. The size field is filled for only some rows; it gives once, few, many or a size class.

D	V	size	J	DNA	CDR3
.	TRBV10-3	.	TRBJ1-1	TGTGCCACCTCGGAAGGCCGCTCGAACACTGAAGCTTCCTTT	CATSEGRSNTEASF
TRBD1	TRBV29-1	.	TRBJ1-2	TGCAGCGTTCCGGGACAGGGCTATGGCTACACCTTC	CSVPGQGYGYTF
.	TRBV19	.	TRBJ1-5	TGTGCCAGTAGTAACCTGGGTCAGCCCCAGCATTTT	CASSNLGQPQHF
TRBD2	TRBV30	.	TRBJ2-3	TGTGCCATTCTAGCGGGGGGATCAGATACGCAGTATTTT	CAILAGGSDTQYF
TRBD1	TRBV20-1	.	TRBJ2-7	TGCAGTGCTACATCCGGGACAGACCTCTACGAGCAGTACTTC	CSATSGTDLYEQYF
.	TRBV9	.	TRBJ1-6	TGTGCCAGCAGCGTAGAAACAGAAAATTCACCCCTCCACTTT	CASSVETENSPLHF
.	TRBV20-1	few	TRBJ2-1	TGCAGTGCCCAGCGAGGGCCTGAGCAGTTCTTC	CSAQRGPEQFF
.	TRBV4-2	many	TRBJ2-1	TGTGCCAGCAGCCCGAGGCCCGAGTTGGGGTTTTACAATGAGCAGTTCTTC	CASSPRPELGFYNEQFF
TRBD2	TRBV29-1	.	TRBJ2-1	TGCAGTGGGACTAGCGGGAGCTCTGAGCAGTTCTTC	CSGTSGSSEQFF
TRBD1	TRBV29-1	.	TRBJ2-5	TGCAGCGTTGAAGCCCAGGACAGGGGTGAGACCCAGTACTTC	CSVEAQDRGETQYF
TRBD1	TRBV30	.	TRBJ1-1	TGTGCCTGGAGTTCTGGCAGGGGGTACGGGAACACTGAAGCTTTCTTT	CAWSSGRGYGNTEAFF
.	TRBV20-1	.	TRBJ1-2	TGCAGTGCCCCAGTACCGGACAGTTACTACTATGGCTACACCTTC	CSAPVPDSYYYGYTF
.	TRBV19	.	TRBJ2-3	TGTGCCAGTAGTATGAAGGGGGCAGATACGCAGTATTTT	CASSMKGADTQYF
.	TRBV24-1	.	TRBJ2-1	TGTGCCACCAGTGCTAGAGATAGAACAGACTATGAGCAGTTCTTC	CATSARDRTDYEQFF
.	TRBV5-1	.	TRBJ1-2	TGCGCCAGCAGCTTGGCTACACAAGGGTATGGCTACACCTTC	CASSLATQGYGYTF
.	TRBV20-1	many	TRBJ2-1	TGCAGTGCTAGAGTTTTGACAGAGCCCTACAATGAGCAGTTCTTC	CSARVLTEPYNEQFF
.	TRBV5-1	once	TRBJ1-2	TGCGCCAGCAGCTTAAATGGATACTATGGCTACACCTTC	CASSLNGYYGYTF